One sample yielded the 32 T cell receptor beta chains listed below, sequenced in a study of sequential checkpoint blockade in melanoma (dated by TCRdb to about 2019). Explained via the paper, the treatment or condition label denotes: randomized to nivolumab then ipilimumab (arm A) or the reverse (arm B). The method was the immunoSEQ multiplex PCR assay. In TCRdb, the immuneACCESS table is reduced to in-frame sequences with V and J assigned. These tables do not hold every clone; where another copy was compared, an unresolved V gene accounts for under half, and the others remain unexplained. This sample lists fewer than 35,000 clones; 80% to 90% were detected once. The ten largest clonotypes hold roughly 20% of the sample. Sequenced material: CD8+ T cells sorted from blood (inferred from file names), taken from a patient given nivolumab and ipilimumab in sequence. The receptors come from a human donor with melanoma.

The V call is TRBV10-3, the J call TRBJ2-3, with 9 nucleotides matching TRBD2. The CDR3 loop spans 17 amino acids. CDR1 is ENHRY and CDR2 is SYGVKD in the germline V gene. Trimming cost V 7 bases and J 4 bases; bases outside gene matches: 15. CDR3: CAITGGGGRFVPDTQYF. CDR3 DNA sequence: TGTGCCATCACTGGCGGGGGGGGCCGGTTTGTCCCAGATACGCAGTATTTT.

The chain employs TRBV27 and TRBJ2-1, with 9 bases aligning to TRBD2. The junction had 4 bases not matched to a gene; V was cut back by 2 bases and J by 2 bases. Germline CDR1 reads MNHEY; CDR2 reads SMNVEV (reference sequence). This CDR3 comprises 16 residues. CDR3 amino acids: CASSLGAGGAYNEQFF. The CDR3 DNA reads TGTGCCAGCAGTTTAGGGGCGGGAGGGGCCTACAATGAGCAGTTCTTC.

V gene TRBV5-4 combines with J gene TRBJ2-7; a possible D gene is TRBD1 (6 bases). The germline V and J ends were trimmed by 4 bases and 3 bases, with 11 bases remaining between them. The CDR3 sequence is 13 residues long. Germline V CDR1 and CDR2: SGHNT, YYREEE (reference sequence). The CDR3 reads CASSDYRVYEQYF. CDR3 DNA: TGTGCCAGCAGCGATTACAGGGTCTACGAGCAGTACTTC. Full variable domain (missing parts from reference TRBV5-4 and TRBJ2-7): ETGVTQSPTHLIKTRGQQVTLRCSSQSGHNTVSWYQQALGQGPQFIFQYYREEENGRGNFPPRFSGLQFPNYSSELNVNALELDDSALYLCASSDYRVYEQYFGPGTRLTVT.

The chain employs TRBV21-1 and TRBJ1-2; whether TRBD1, the table's D call, matches the DNA was not checked. TRBV21-1 is described as a pseudogene. This CDR3 is 14 amino acids long. CDR3 sequence: CASSRQGSKAGYTF. Written as DNA, the CDR3 is TGTGCCAGCAGCAGACAGGGAAGTAAGGCTGGCTACACCTTC.

This chain joins TRBV7-6 and TRBJ2-7; TRBD1 aligns across 9 bases. V gave up 2 bases and J gave up 6 bases; unmatched junction bases: 8. Germline CDR1 SGHVS, CDR2 FNYEAQ. The CDR3 has 15 amino acids. This CDR3 is CASSLLGQGFGEQYF. CDR3 nucleotide sequence: TGTGCCAGCAGCTTACTTGGACAGGGGTTTGGCGAGCAGTACTTC.

This CDR3 is CASSRDSNYGYTF. The DNA for the CDR3 is TGTGCCAGCAGCCGGGACTCTAACTATGGCTACACCTTC. This chain links TRBV7-9 with TRBJ1-2, with D maybe TRBD1 (5 bases). Germline CDR1 reads SEHNR; CDR2 reads FQNEAQ (reference sequence). The V end lost 5 bases, the J end lost 0 bases, and 7 bases lay between the germline ends. This CDR3 is built from 13 residues.

V and J are TRBV19 and TRBJ1-3, with D unclear. The length of the CDR3 is 15 residues. V lost 3 bases and J 0 bases, leaving 9 bases between the germline ends. Germline V gives CDR1 LNHDA, CDR2 SQIVND (reference sequence). The CDR3 DNA is TGTGCCAGTAGTATGTTGCCCAGCTCTGGAAACACCATATATTTT. This sequence encodes CASSMLPSSGNTIYF.

The chain is built from TRBV19 and TRBJ2-5, with TRBD1 matching 11 bases. This CDR3 comprises 17 residues. CDR1 is LNHDA and CDR2 is SQIVND in the germline V gene (reference sequence). The V segment lost 4 bases and the J segment 2 bases; nucleotides outside the gene matches: 9. The CDR3 loop is CASSTGQGALGQETQYF. The CDR3, as DNA: TGTGCCAGTAGTACCGGACAGGGGGCGCTCGGGCAAGAGACCCAGTACTTC.

The J gene is TRBJ1-6, the V gene TRBV10-3; D may be TRBD1 (5 bases). With 3 bases removed from V and 8 bases from J, the gap between germline ends came to 14 bases. CDR1 and CDR2 (germline): ENHRY, SYGVKD. The CDR3 extends over 15 amino acids. CDR3 sequence reads: CAISDGHDLDSPLHF. The DNA for the CDR3 is TGTGCCATCAGTGACGGACACGATTTGGATTCACCCCTCCACTTT.

The CDR3 spells CASSPTRRTNTEAFF. Written as DNA, the CDR3 is TGCGCCAGCAGCCCAACCCGCAGAACGAACACTGAAGCTTTCTTT. The J gene is TRBJ1-1, the V gene TRBV5-1; no clear D. CDR3 length: 15 residues. Germline V gives CDR1 SGHRS, CDR2 YFSETQ. The V gene lost 4 bases and the J gene lost 1 base, with 14 bases spanning the gap.

The V and J genes are TRBV2 and TRBJ2-7; TRBD1 aligns across 11 bases. The V segment lost 7 bases and the J segment 2 bases; nucleotides outside the gene matches: 13. The CDR3 has 17 residues. The germline gives CDR1 SNHLY, CDR2 FYNNEI. The CDR3: CASTEGQGVTSTYEQYF. The CDR3 DNA is TGTGCCAGCACCGAGGGACAGGGGGTTACCTCTACCTACGAGCAGTACTTC.

The chain links TRBV19 to TRBJ2-7; 8 bases agree with TRBD1. The CDR3 runs 14 residues. Germline V gives CDR1 LNHDA, CDR2 SQIVND (reference sequence). The trim removed 7 bases at V and 3 bases at J, leaving 8 bases unmatched. The CDR3: CASKPRDRRYEQYF. DNA of the CDR3: TGTGCCAGTAAGCCCCGGGACAGGCGCTACGAGCAGTACTTC.

The V call is TRBV29-1, the J call TRBJ2-1, with 7 positions matching TRBD2. This CDR3 has 13 amino acids. The V and J ends lost 5 bases and 9 bases, in that order; junction bases with no gene match: 10. Looked up from germline, CDR1 is SQVTM and CDR2 is ANQGSEA. The CDR3 reads CSVQATGGGEQFF. DNA for the CDR3: TGCAGCGTTCAGGCGACGGGAGGCGGTGAGCAGTTCTTC.

The DNA of the CDR3 is TGTGCCAGCAGCCTGACTAGCGATAGCACAGATACGCAGTATTTT. As protein: CASSLTSDSTDTQYF. The rearrangement uses TRBV5-4 and TRBJ2-3; 8 nucleotides agree with TRBD2. The J segment lost 0 bases and the V segment lost 4 bases, leaving 4 bases of the junction unmatched. The CDR3 is made up of 15 amino acids. The germline gives CDR1 SGHNT, CDR2 YYREEE (reference sequence).

CDR3 residues: CASSKGTSGSNEQFF. CDR3 nucleotides: TGTGCCAGCAGTAAAGGGACTAGCGGGAGCAATGAGCAGTTCTTC. The V and J genes are TRBV27 and TRBJ2-1, with 14 bases aligning to TRBD2. The germline gives CDR1 MNHEY, CDR2 SMNVEV (reference sequence). The CDR3 runs to 15 residues. Germline trimming cut 5 bases from V and 6 bases from J; bases unmatched to any gene: 3.

The chain joins TRBV28 to TRBJ2-7; TRBD1 aligns across 9 bases. Trimming at V came to 1 base and at J to 3 bases, leaving 4 bases not matched to a gene. Germline CDR1 reads MDHEN; CDR2 reads SYDVKM. The CDR3 covers 15 residues. CDR3 bases: TGTGCCAGCAGTTTATCGGGGACAGGGTTCTACGAGCAGTACTTC. Its translation is CASSLSGTGFYEQYF.

CDR3 residues: CASSVVRAGGLTGELFF. The CDR3 region has the DNA TGTGCCAGCAGCGTAGTAAGGGCGGGGGGGCTCACCGGGGAGCTGTTTTTT. The chain employs TRBV9 and TRBJ2-2, with 9 bases that match TRBD2. V trimming: 0 bases; J trimming: 4 bases; junction bases outside the gene matches: 7. CDR3 size: 17 residues. Germline V gives CDR1 SGDLS, CDR2 YYNGEE.

The chain couples TRBV21-1 to TRBJ2-5; TRBD2 was called by the table and not checked on the DNA. TRBV21-1 is recorded as a pseudogene. CDR3 size: 13 residues. The CDR3, as DNA: TGTGCCAGCAGCAAGGGCGGGGAAGAGACCCAGTACTTC. Protein product: CASSKGGEETQYF.

The rearrangement joins TRBV29-1 to TRBJ2-6; D might be TRBD1 (5 bases). This CDR3 is built from 18 residues. CDR1 is SQVTM, CDR2 ANQGSEA, per germline. V shed 5 bases and J shed 5 bases, with 25 bases lying between them. The CDR3: CSVKGLLSIQSRANVLTF. The CDR3 DNA reads as TGCAGCGTTAAGGGGCTACTAAGCATACAAAGTCGGGCCAACGTCCTGACTTTC.

The chain combines TRBV1 with TRBJ2-1; the D call in the table, TRBD2, was not verified against the DNA. TRBV1 is a known pseudogene. This CDR3 region has 20 residues. CDR3 sequence reads: CTSSSGLAGGPRRIYNEQFF. CDR3 bases: TGCACCAGCAGTTCGGGACTAGCGGGAGGGCCGCGAAGGATATACAATGAGCAGTTCTTC.

The V call is TRBV11-2, the J call TRBJ2-1; TRBD2 aligns across 8 bases. V shed 1 base and J 5 bases; nucleotides not matched to a gene: 10. CDR3 length: 17 amino acids. CDR1 is SGHAT, CDR2 FQNNGV, per germline. The CDR3 is CASSLVSQREKDNEQFF. DNA for the CDR3: TGTGCCAGCAGCTTAGTGAGCCAGCGGGAGAAGGACAATGAGCAGTTCTTC.

The chain joins TRBV28 to TRBJ2-7; 12 positions agree with TRBD2. The CDR3 contains 15 residues. After removal of 3 bases from V and 5 bases from J, the junction contained 5 bases not matched to a gene. The germline CDR1 and CDR2 sequences are MDHEN and SYDVKM. The CDR3 DNA is TGTGCCAGCAGTTTCATACTAGCGGGGGGCCACGAGCAGTACTTC. Its translation is CASSFILAGGHEQYF. The full variable domain, in which reference TRBV28 and TRBJ2-7 provide the parts outside the CDR3, is DVKVTQSSRYLVKRTGEKVFLECVQDMDHENMFWYRQDPGLGLRLIYFSYDVKMKEKGDIPEGYSVSREKKERFSLILESASTNQTSMYLCASSFILAGGHEQYFGPGTRLTVT.

V is TRBV29-1 and J is TRBJ2-7, with 11 bases matching TRBD2. V gave up 2 bases and J gave up 0 bases; unmatched junction bases: 0. Germline V gene lookup returns CDR1 SQVTM and CDR2 ANQGSEA. The CDR3 spans 14 residues. CDR3 DNA sequence: TGCAGCGTTGAAACTAGCGGGAGCTCCTACGAGCAGTACTTC. The encoded protein is CSVETSGSSYEQYF.

Points on this clone: A junction boundary mismatches the germline segment, possibly from a read error. The chain combines TRBV6-6 with TRBJ2-3; D remains unclear. CDR1 MNHNY and CDR2 SVGAGI come from the germline V gene (reference sequence). CDR3 length equals 14 residues. The CDR3 bases are TGTGCCAGAAGTTACTCCGAGGGCACAGATACGCAGTATTTT. Translation gives CARSYSEGTDTQYF.

This clone occurred once. The V and J genes are TRBV2 and TRBJ1-1; a possible D gene is TRBD1 (5 bases). The V end lost 4 bases, the J end lost 3 bases, and 12 bases lay between the germline ends. CDR3 length equals 14 residues. Germline loops: CDR1 SNHLY, CDR2 FYNNEI. The CDR3 reads CASSGGGGYTEAFF. The CDR3 nucleotides are TGTGCCAGCAGTGGGGGGGGAGGGTACACTGAAGCTTTCTTT.

The rearrangement uses TRBV9 and TRBJ1-2, with D maybe TRBD1 (5 bases). CDR3 length equals 14 residues. The germline V gene has CDR1 SGDLS and CDR2 YYNGEE. V dropped 3 bases and J dropped 8 bases, with 17 bases sitting between them. CDR3 loop: CASSGRQWGRGYTF. CDR3 DNA sequence: TGTGCCAGCAGCGGCCGACAGTGGGGCCGCGGCTACACCTTC.

This clone is a singleton in its sample. The chain carries TRBV6-5 and TRBJ1-1, with a weak D call TRBD1 (5 bases). Germline CDR1 and CDR2: MNHEY and SVGAGI. V was pared by 2 bases and J by 1 base, with 5 bases between. The CDR3 extends over 13 amino acids. The CDR3 nucleotides read TGTGCCAGCAGTTACCAGGGGAACACTGAAGCTTTCTTT. Encoded protein: CASSYQGNTEAFF.

J is TRBJ2-3 and V is TRBV10-3; D possibly corresponds to TRBD2 (6 bases). Germline V gives CDR1 ENHRY, CDR2 SYGVKD. Between the trimmed V and J ends, which lost 0 bases and 6 bases, there was a span of 13 bases. The CDR3 totals 15 residues. CDR3 sequence reads: CAISESLAPADTQYF. In DNA form, the CDR3 reads TGTGCCATCAGTGAGTCGCTAGCGCCAGCCGATACGCAGTATTTT.

This chain links TRBV4-3 with TRBJ2-7, with unresolved D. Germline CDR1 and CDR2: LGHNA and YSLEER. This CDR3 is 14 amino acids long. V was cut by 4 bases and J by 6 bases, with 16 bases left in between. Here the CDR3 DNA reads TGCGCCAGCAGCCTGAAGATCACAGCCGCCGAGCAGTACTTC. Its protein is CASSLKITAAEQYF.

The rearrangement joins TRBV20-1 to TRBJ2-3; D is uncertain. Trimming pared 0 bases from V and 6 bases from J, leaving 4 bases between. This CDR3 has 11 amino acids. Per germline, CDR1 DFQATT and CDR2 SNEGSKA (reference sequence). The chain's CDR3 is CSARDRDTQYF. CDR3 bases: TGCAGTGCTAGAGACAGGGATACGCAGTATTTT.

V is TRBV5-6 and J is TRBJ2-7, with 7 bases lining up with TRBD2. Germline lookup yields CDR1 SGHDT and CDR2 YYEEEE. V was pared by 4 bases and J by 6 bases, with 13 bases of the junction left unmatched. The CDR3 is made up of 15 amino acids. CDR3 in DNA: TGTGCCAGCAGCCTCGGTGGGGGGAGGGCCTCCGAGCAGTACTTC. Amino acid sequence: CASSLGGGRASEQYF. The entire variable domain, with the rest obtained from reference TRBV5-6 and TRBJ2-7, is as follows: DAGVTQSPTHLIKTRGQQVTLRCSPKSGHDTVSWYQQALGQGPQFIFQYYEEEERQRGNFPDRFSGHQFPNYSSELNVNALLLGDSALYLCASSLGGGRASEQYFGPGTRLTVT.

The genes are TRBV20-1 and TRBJ2-3, with D tentatively TRBD1 or TRBD2 (5 bases each). Between the trimmed V and J ends, which lost 7 bases and 6 bases, there was a span of 11 bases. Germline lookup yields CDR1 DFQATT and CDR2 SNEGSKA (reference sequence). The CDR3 consists of 11 residues. The CDR3 sequence is CSDRGEDTQYF. In DNA form, the CDR3 reads TGCAGTGATAGGGGAGAGGATACGCAGTATTTT.